The entry below describes one T cell receptor (beta chain). Profiled with immunoSEQ multiplex PCR; TCRdb holds only in-frame clones, not every one. The table shows 120,000 to 150,000 clones, with around nine tenths occurring only once. This record comes from a study of blood T cell repertoires in COVID-19. At the level of the study: Whether acute or convalescent, the COVID-19 samples came from the United States, Italy and Spain. PBMCs, B-cell-depleted T cells, or T cells were the source of the cDNA or gDNA that made up the material.

This CDR3 is 14 amino acids long. Unmatched junction bases numbered 6, after V lost 2 bases and J lost 7 bases. Germline lookup yields CDR1 MDHEN and CDR2 SYDVKM. The chain carries TRBV28 and TRBJ1-2, with 8 bases aligning to TRBD1. This sequence was found in a woman aged 55-70 years with acute or convalescent COVID-19. The sequenced sample consisted of peripheral blood. In DNA form, the CDR3 reads TGTGCCAGCAGTTTAAAACGTCAGGGGGCTGGCTACACCTTC. The encoded protein is CASSLKRQGAGYTF.